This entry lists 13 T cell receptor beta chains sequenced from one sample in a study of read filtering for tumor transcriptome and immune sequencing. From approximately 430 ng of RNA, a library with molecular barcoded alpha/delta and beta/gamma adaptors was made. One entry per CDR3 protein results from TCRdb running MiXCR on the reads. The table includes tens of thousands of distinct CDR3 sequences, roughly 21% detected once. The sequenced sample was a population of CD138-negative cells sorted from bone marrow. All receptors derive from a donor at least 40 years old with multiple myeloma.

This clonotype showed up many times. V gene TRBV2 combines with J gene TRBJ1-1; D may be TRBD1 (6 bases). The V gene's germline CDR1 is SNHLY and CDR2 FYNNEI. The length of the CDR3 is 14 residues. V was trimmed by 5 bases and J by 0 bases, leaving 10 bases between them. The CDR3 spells CASSNRAMNTEAFF. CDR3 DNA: TGTGCCAGCAGTAACAGGGCCATGAACACTGAAGCTTTCTTT.

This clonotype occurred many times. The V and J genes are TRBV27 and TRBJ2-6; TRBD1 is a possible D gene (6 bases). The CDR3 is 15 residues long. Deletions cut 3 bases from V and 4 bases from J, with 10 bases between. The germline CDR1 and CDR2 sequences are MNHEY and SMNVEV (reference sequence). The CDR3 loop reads CASSFQGRGANVLTF. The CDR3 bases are TGTGCCAGCAGTTTTCAGGGGCGAGGGGCCAACGTCCTGACTTTC.

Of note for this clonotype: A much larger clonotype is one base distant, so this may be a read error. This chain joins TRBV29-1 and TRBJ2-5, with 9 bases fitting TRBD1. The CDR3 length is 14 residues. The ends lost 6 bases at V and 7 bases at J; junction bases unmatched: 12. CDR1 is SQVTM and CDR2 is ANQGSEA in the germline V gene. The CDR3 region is CSVDTGGTRGTQYF. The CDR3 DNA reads TGCAGCGTCGATACAGGGGGCACACGGGGGACCCAGTACTTC.

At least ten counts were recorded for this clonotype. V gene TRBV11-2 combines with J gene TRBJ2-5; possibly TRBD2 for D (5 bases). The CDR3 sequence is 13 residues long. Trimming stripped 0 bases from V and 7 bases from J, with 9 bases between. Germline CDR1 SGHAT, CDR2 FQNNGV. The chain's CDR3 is CASSLDLAGTQYF. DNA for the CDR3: TGTGCCAGCAGCTTAGATCTGGCGGGGACCCAGTACTTC.

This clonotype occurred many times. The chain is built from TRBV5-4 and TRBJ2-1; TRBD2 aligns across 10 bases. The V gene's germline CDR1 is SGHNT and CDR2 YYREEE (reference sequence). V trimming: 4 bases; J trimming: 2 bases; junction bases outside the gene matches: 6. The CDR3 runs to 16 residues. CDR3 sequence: CASSQSSGGAYNEQFF. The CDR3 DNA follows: TGTGCCAGCAGCCAATCCAGCGGGGGGGCCTACAATGAGCAGTTCTTC.

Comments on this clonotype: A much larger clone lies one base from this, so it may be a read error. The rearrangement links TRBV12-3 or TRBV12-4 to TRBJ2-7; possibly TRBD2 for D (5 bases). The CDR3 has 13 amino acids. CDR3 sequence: CASNARDSYGQYF. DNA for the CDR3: TGTGCCAGCAATGCCCGGGATAGCTACGGGCAGTACTTC.

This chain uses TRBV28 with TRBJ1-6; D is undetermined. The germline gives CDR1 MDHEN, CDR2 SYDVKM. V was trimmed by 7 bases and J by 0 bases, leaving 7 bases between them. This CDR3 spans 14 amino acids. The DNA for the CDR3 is TGTGCCAGCACACGGAGCTCCTATAATTCACCCCTCCACTTT. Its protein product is CASTRSSYNSPLHF. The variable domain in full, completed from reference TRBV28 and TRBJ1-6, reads DVKVTQSSRYLVKRTGEKVFLECVQDMDHENMFWYRQDPGLGLRLIYFSYDVKMKEKGDIPEGYSVSREKKERFSLILESASTNQTSMYLCASTRSSYNSPLHFGNGTRLTVT.

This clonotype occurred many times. The CDR3: CASSSGVITSTDTQYF. The CDR3, as DNA: TGTGCCAGCAGTAGCGGGGTTATAACCAGCACAGATACGCAGTATTTT. This rearrangement joins TRBV6-2 or TRBV6-3 to TRBJ2-3, with 7 bases that match TRBD2. Germline CDR1 reads MNHEY; CDR2 reads SVGEGT. J gave up 0 bases and V 5 bases, and 8 bases lay outside the gene matches. This CDR3 region has 16 residues.

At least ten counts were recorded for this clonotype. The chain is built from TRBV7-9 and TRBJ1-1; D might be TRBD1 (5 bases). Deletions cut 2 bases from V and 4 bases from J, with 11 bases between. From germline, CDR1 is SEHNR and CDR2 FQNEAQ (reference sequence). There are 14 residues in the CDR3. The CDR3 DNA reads TGTGCCAGCAGCTTATGGTCGGGGCTCACTGAAGCTTTCTTT. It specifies CASSLWSGLTEAFF.

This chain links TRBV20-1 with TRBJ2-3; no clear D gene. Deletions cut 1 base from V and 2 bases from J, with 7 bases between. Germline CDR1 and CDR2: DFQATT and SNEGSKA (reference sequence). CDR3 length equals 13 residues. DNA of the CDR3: TGCAGTGCTAGAGCCCCAATCACAGATACGCAGTATTTT. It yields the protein CSARAPITDTQYF.

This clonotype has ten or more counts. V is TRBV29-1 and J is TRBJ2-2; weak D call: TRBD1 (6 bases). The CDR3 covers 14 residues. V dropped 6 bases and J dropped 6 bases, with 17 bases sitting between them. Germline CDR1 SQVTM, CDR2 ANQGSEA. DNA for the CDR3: TGCAGCGTCTTTCTGGGGGCTAAACCCGGGGAGCTGTTTTTT. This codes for CSVFLGAKPGELFF.

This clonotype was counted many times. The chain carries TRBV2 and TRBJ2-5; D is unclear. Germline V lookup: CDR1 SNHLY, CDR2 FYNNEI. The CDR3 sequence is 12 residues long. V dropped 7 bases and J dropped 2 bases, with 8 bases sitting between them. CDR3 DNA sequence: TGTGCCAGCACTCGAGGACAAGAGACCCAGTACTTC. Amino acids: CASTRGQETQYF.

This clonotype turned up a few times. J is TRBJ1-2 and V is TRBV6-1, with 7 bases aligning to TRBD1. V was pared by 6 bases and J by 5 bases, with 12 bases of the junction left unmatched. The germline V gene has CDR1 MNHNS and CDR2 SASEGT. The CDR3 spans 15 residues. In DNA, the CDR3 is TGTGCCAGCAGGATCGGACAGGTTTTGGATTATGGCTACACCTTC. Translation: CASRIGQVLDYGYTF.